What follows are 2 T cell receptor beta chains derived from one specimen sequenced in a study of cytomegalovirus exposure and HLA in healthy donors. Profiled with immunoSEQ multiplex PCR; TCRdb holds only in-frame clones, not every one. The sample lists some 170,000 clones, roughly 95% occurring once. The sequenced sample was PBMCs. The receptors derive from a woman aged 18-29 years in good health and CMV-seronegative.

The rearrangement links TRBV4-3 to TRBJ2-6; 8 bases are a match to TRBD1. This CDR3 is built from 19 residues. After removal of 0 bases from V and 0 bases from J, the junction contained 7 bases not matched to a gene. CDR1 is LGHNA and CDR2 is YSLEER in the germline V gene. The CDR3 DNA follows: TGCGCCAGCAGCCAAGACTACGGGACAGGCAACTCTGGGGCCAACGTCCTGACTTTC. As protein: CASSQDYGTGNSGANVLTF.

The V call is TRBV19, the J call TRBJ2-7; D remains ambiguous. Germline CDR1 LNHDA, CDR2 SQIVND (reference sequence). Trimming cost V 5 bases and J 2 bases, with 10 bases left between them. The CDR3 spans 13 residues. The CDR3, as DNA: TGTGCCAGTAGTGCCGGCGAGGCCTACGAGCAGTACTTC. Translating gives CASSAGEAYEQYF.